What follows are 10 T cell receptor beta chains derived from one specimen sequenced in a study of CD8+CD57+ T cells in acquired aplastic anemia. Genomic DNA templated the TCR beta VDJ and CDR3 profiling. TCRdb used MiXCR to reprocess the reads, holding one entry per CDR3 protein. Among about 200,000 distinct CDR3 sequences listed, about half were seen once. All sequencing subjects had displayed CD8+CD57+ cell expansion on flow cytometry. Sample: sorted CD4+, CD8+, or CD8+CD57+ T cells (not recorded which) from PBMCs. The receptors here all came from a human donor with aplastic anemia.

J is TRBJ1-4 and V is TRBV3-1; TRBD1 agrees at 11 bases. The CDR3 has 16 residues. CDR1 is LGHDT and CDR2 is YNNKEL in the germline V gene (reference sequence). V was clipped by 1 base and J by 6 bases; unmatched bases: 4. CDR3 DNA sequence: TGTGCCAGCAGCCAAGTCCCGGGACAGGGGGATGAAAAACTGTTTTTT. It codes for CASSQVPGQGDEKLFF.

This clonotype was seen more than once but under ten times. The chain combines TRBV10-3 with TRBJ1-6; 8 positions agree with TRBD1. Germline CDR1 is ENHRY and CDR2 is SYGVKD. The CDR3 runs 13 residues. V lost 10 bases and J lost 8; bases outside the gene matches: 7. Here the CDR3 reads CATSDRVYSPLHF. In DNA form, the CDR3 reads TGTGCCACGTCGGACAGGGTATATTCACCCCTCCACTTT.

In its sample, this clonotype was seen a few times. Being one base from a much bigger clone, this may be a read error. V usage is TRBV11-2 and J usage is TRBJ1-1; 8 positions agree with TRBD1. The CDR3 totals 14 residues. Looked up from germline, CDR1 is SGHAT and CDR2 is FQNNGV. The CDR3 sequence: CASSSNARGREACF. The CDR3 region has the DNA TGTGCCAGCAGCTCCAACGCCAGGGGGCGCGAGGCTTGCTTT. Complete variable domain (other parts from reference TRBV11-2 and TRBJ1-1): EAGVAQSPRYKIIEKRQSVAFWCNPISGHATLYWYQQILGQGPKLLIQFQNNGVVDDSQLPKDRFSAERLKGVDSTLKIQPAKLEDSAVYLCASSSNARGREACFGQGTRLTVV.

The chain carries TRBV24-1 and TRBJ2-3, with D hard to call. The germline V gene encodes CDR1 KGHDR and CDR2 SFDVKD. The length of the CDR3 is 14 residues. Between the trimmed V and J ends, which lost 2 bases and 1 base, there was a span of 6 bases. The DNA for the CDR3 is TGTGCCACCAGTGATTCCCGCCGCACAGATACGCAGTATTTT. The encoded protein is CATSDSRRTDTQYF.

The chain recombines TRBV24-1 with TRBJ2-7; 9 nucleotides agree with TRBD1. Germline CDR1 reads KGHDR; CDR2 reads SFDVKD. After removal of 3 bases from V and 6 bases from J, the junction contained 2 bases not matched to a gene. This CDR3 contains 13 residues. CDR3 in amino acids: CATSDTGGSEQYF. CDR3 DNA sequence: TGTGCCACCAGTGATACAGGGGGCTCCGAGCAGTACTTC.

This chain connects TRBV20-1 to TRBJ2-5; either TRBD1 or TRBD2 may supply D (5 bases each). Looked up from germline, CDR1 is DFQATT and CDR2 is SNEGSKA (reference sequence). The CDR3 runs to 14 residues. V lost 3 bases, J lost 2 bases, and 13 bases lay in between. CDR3 region: CSASRAGRQETQYF. CDR3 DNA: TGCAGTGCTAGTCGGGCAGGGAGACAAGAGACCCAGTACTTC.

This clonotype has a single count. The chain recombines TRBV24-1 with TRBJ1-1, with D unclear. The CDR3 runs to 15 residues. V was cut by 10 bases and J by 1 base, with 18 bases left in between. CDR1 and CDR2 from the germline V gene are KGHDR and SFDVKD. CDR3: CATVTPERANTEAFF. The DNA for the CDR3 is TGTGCCACAGTCACACCAGAGAGGGCGAACACTGAAGCTTTCTTT.

This clonotype showed up many times. J is TRBJ1-6 and V is TRBV5-1; no reliable D call. Germline lookup yields CDR1 SGHRS and CDR2 YFSETQ. CDR3 size: 12 residues. V lost 0 bases and J 7 bases, leaving 2 bases between the germline ends. CDR3: CASSLENSPLHF. CDR3 coding DNA: TGCGCCAGCAGCTTGGAGAATTCACCCCTCCACTTT.

This clonotype was detected a few times. V is TRBV27 and J is TRBJ1-2, with D possibly TRBD1 on 5 matching bases. This CDR3 contains 12 residues. V was cut by 4 bases and J by 6 bases, with 9 bases left in between. Germline values: CDR1 MNHEY, CDR2 SMNVEV (reference sequence). The CDR3, as DNA: TGTGCCAGCAGTTCCGCAGGGCATGGCTACACCTTC. Residues: CASSSAGHGYTF.

The chain carries TRBV10-3 and TRBJ2-7; maybe TRBD1 (5 bases). Per the germline V gene, CDR1 is ENHRY and CDR2 is SYGVKD. The CDR3 is 11 amino acids. Trimming took 10 bases from V and 6 from J, leaving 13 bases between them. This CDR3 is CASAQGTEQYF. The CDR3 region has the DNA TGTGCCAGCGCCCAGGGTACCGAGCAGTACTTC.